These 24 T cell receptor beta chains came from one sample sequenced in a study of T-cell reconstitution after alpha-beta-depleted transplantation in children. During its preparation, the TCRbeta library received unique molecular identifiers. TCRdb redid the calling of the PCR reads with MiXCR, one entry per CDR3 protein. The sample lists 350,000 to 450,000 distinct CDR3 sequences, roughly 13% seen once, with about 3.9% in the top ten. The sequencing used PBMCs, collected from the stem cell graft. The source of these receptors is a human donor who donated a stem cell graft to a child with Fanconi anemia.

This clonotype was counted between two and nine times. The V call is TRBV6-2 or TRBV6-3, the J call TRBJ1-2; D not certain. Germline V gene sequence: CDR1 MNHEY, CDR2 SVGEGT. V was pared by 3 bases and J by 7 bases, with 15 bases between. The CDR3 has 14 residues. Here the CDR3 DNA reads TGTGCCAGCAGTTATGGGCAGATGTTCGGTGGCTACACCTTC. Its translation is CASSYGQMFGGYTF.

The chain combines TRBV7-3 with TRBJ2-3; 14 positions agree with TRBD2. The length of the CDR3 is 17 residues. Germline loops: CDR1 SGHTA, CDR2 FQGTGA. V gave up 4 bases and J gave up 6 bases; unmatched junction bases: 9. The CDR3 loop reads CASSSRTSGGPWDTQYF. The CDR3 nucleotides read TGTGCCAGCAGCTCTCGGACTAGCGGGGGGCCATGGGATACGCAGTATTTT.

This clonotype occurred a few times. The CDR3 nucleotides read TGCAGTGCTAGAACAGCCTCCCTGAACTATGGCTACACCTTC. Its translation is CSARTASLNYGYTF. The chain carries TRBV20-1 and TRBJ1-2; unclear D gene. The CDR3 is 14 residues long. V lost 2 bases, J lost 2 bases, and 12 bases lay in between. Looked up from germline, CDR1 is DFQATT and CDR2 is SNEGSKA (reference sequence).

This clonotype was counted a few times. The chain recombines TRBV28 with TRBJ2-4, with D perhaps TRBD1 (6 bases). V lost 1 base and J lost 9, with 19 bases in between. This CDR3 region has 16 residues. Germline assignment: CDR1 MDHEN and CDR2 SYDVKM. CDR3 DNA sequence: TGTGCCAGCAGTTTATTGGGCAGGGGTACCTGGGGCATTCAGTACTTC. This gives the protein CASSLLGRGTWGIQYF. Variable domain in full (rest from reference TRBV28 and TRBJ2-4): DVKVTQSSRYLVKRTGEKVFLECVQDMDHENMFWYRQDPGLGLRLIYFSYDVKMKEKGDIPEGYSVSREKKERFSLILESASTNQTSMYLCASSLLGRGTWGIQYFGAGTRLSVL.

The gene calls are TRBV4-3 and TRBJ1-5, with D tentatively TRBD1 (5 bases). Between the trimmed V and J ends, which lost 0 bases and 5 bases, there was a span of 11 bases. CDR1 LGHNA and CDR2 YSLEER come from the germline V gene. The CDR3 is 15 amino acids. The CDR3 DNA follows: TGCGCCAGCAGCCAAGATGGGGACGAGGATCAGCCCCAGCATTTT. Its translation: CASSQDGDEDQPQHF.

The V call is TRBV6-6, the J call TRBJ1-5; D is uncertain. There are 13 residues in the CDR3. The V gene's germline CDR1 is MNHNY and CDR2 SVGAGI (reference sequence). The V and J ends lost 7 bases and 4 bases respectively, with 11 bases between them. In DNA form, the CDR3 reads TGTGCCAGCACCCAGCTGAAGAATCAGCCCCAGCATTTT. Translation: CASTQLKNQPQHF.

This clonotype was detected a few times. The gene calls are TRBV10-3 and TRBJ1-2, with 8 nucleotides matching TRBD1. The V segment lost 6 bases and the J segment 6 bases; nucleotides outside the gene matches: 6. This CDR3 spans 13 amino acids. Germline V gene sequence: CDR1 ENHRY, CDR2 SYGVKD. In nucleotides, the CDR3 is TGTGCCATCAGCGATACAGGGGGAGATGGCTACACCTTC. It is translated as CAISDTGGDGYTF.

The chain is built from TRBV7-6 and TRBJ1-5; D is undetermined. Trimming took off 1 base at V and 6 bases at J, with 16 bases between the two ends. Germline assignment: CDR1 SGHVS and CDR2 FNYEAQ. The CDR3 length is 16 residues. The CDR3 loop is CASSLGSPYGGQPQHF. CDR3 sequence (DNA): TGTGCCAGCAGCTTAGGTTCGCCGTATGGCGGTCAGCCCCAGCATTTT.

The rearrangement uses TRBV7-9 and TRBJ1-1; D is undetermined. Germline lookup yields CDR1 SEHNR and CDR2 FQNEAQ (reference sequence). V lost 1 base and J 1 base, leaving 7 bases between the germline ends. This CDR3 region has 14 residues. The CDR3 region has the DNA TGTGCCAGCAGCTTAGACGGAAAGAACACTGAAGCTTTCTTT. Protein sequence: CASSLDGKNTEAFF.

V is TRBV6-1 and J is TRBJ2-1; D gene ambiguous. Germline CDR1 reads MNHNS; CDR2 reads SASEGT. V lost 6 bases to trimming and J lost 6 bases, with 21 bases between them. CDR3 size: 16 residues. DNA of the CDR3: TGTGCCAGCAGAGCTCTTACAGTTCCCCGCTCCAATGAGCAGTTCTTC. Translation gives CASRALTVPRSNEQFF.

This clonotype appeared many times. The chain employs TRBV10-3 and TRBJ2-5; 12 bases are shared with TRBD1. Germline assignment: CDR1 ENHRY and CDR2 SYGVKD. Unmatched junction bases numbered 7, after V lost 10 bases and J lost 7 bases. The CDR3 contains 13 residues. As DNA, the CDR3 is TGTGCCACCATTCCGGGACAGGGGGCGACCCAGTACTTC. It specifies CATIPGQGATQYF.

This clonotype was counted ten times or more. V is TRBV12-3 or TRBV12-4 and J is TRBJ2-1, with 10 bases matching TRBD1. The CDR3 loop spans 15 amino acids. V was pared by 5 bases and J by 6 bases, with 7 bases of the junction left unmatched. In DNA form, the CDR3 reads TGTGCCAGCAGTAACTACCGGGACAGGGGCAATGAGCAGTTCTTC. It codes for CASSNYRDRGNEQFF.

V and J are TRBV9 and TRBJ2-3; possible D gene TRBD1, 7 bases. Germline V gene sequence: CDR1 SGDLS, CDR2 YYNGEE. Trimming took 0 bases from V and 6 from J, leaving 14 bases between them. CDR3 length equals 15 residues. The CDR3 protein is CASSVGGDRSDTQYF. CDR3 DNA sequence: TGTGCCAGCAGCGTAGGCGGGGACAGATCTGATACGCAGTATTTT.

At least ten counts were recorded for this clonotype. This chain links TRBV5-6 with TRBJ2-1; possibly TRBD1 for D (6 bases). The CDR3 runs to 14 residues. Germline CDR1 and CDR2: SGHDT and YYEEEE. V shed 6 bases and J shed 6 bases, with 16 bases lying between them. The CDR3 region is CASNYDRLGNEQFF. The CDR3 DNA reads as TGTGCCAGCAACTATGACAGGCTCGGCAATGAGCAGTTCTTC.

This rearrangement joins TRBV2 to TRBJ2-4; D ambiguous. The germline gives CDR1 SNHLY, CDR2 FYNNEI. V gave up 4 bases and J gave up 5 bases, with 15 bases separating them. The CDR3 extends over 15 amino acids. The CDR3 sequence: CASSVLGIGENIQYF. The CDR3 DNA reads as TGTGCCAGCAGTGTTCTAGGGATTGGGGAAAACATTCAGTACTTC.

This clonotype appeared once. V is TRBV5-2 and J is TRBJ2-7; the DNA was not compared with TRBD1, the D call given in the table. TRBV5-2 is flagged as a pseudogene. The CDR3 is 15 residues long. DNA for the CDR3: TGTGCCAGCCACAACAACCCGGGGACCTCCTACGAGCAGTACTTC. This translates into CASHNNPGTSYEQYF.

This clonotype was counted at least ten times. The chain links TRBV9 to TRBJ2-3, with 10 positions matching TRBD1. Germline CDR1 SGDLS, CDR2 YYNGEE. The J segment lost 3 bases and the V segment lost 0 bases, leaving 4 bases of the junction unmatched. This CDR3 spans 16 amino acids. DNA of the CDR3: TGTGCCAGCAGCGTAGTCGGGACAGGGGTAACAGATACGCAGTATTTT. It is translated as CASSVVGTGVTDTQYF.

This clonotype was detected a few times. This chain uses TRBV20-1 with TRBJ2-5; 8 nucleotides match TRBD2. This CDR3 is built from 14 residues. CDR1 and CDR2 (germline): DFQATT, SNEGSKA (reference sequence). V lost 6 bases to trimming and J lost 5 bases; unmatched junction nucleotides: 11. In nucleotides, the CDR3 is TGCAGTGCCAAGGACGGGGGGGCTGGGGAGACCCAGTACTTC. It encodes CSAKDGGAGETQYF.

This chain uses TRBV15 with TRBJ2-4; D perhaps matches TRBD2 (6 bases). V lost 0 bases to trimming and J lost 0 bases, with 15 bases between them. In germline, CDR1 is LNHNV, CDR2 YYDKDF (reference sequence). The CDR3 sequence is 18 residues long. In DNA form, the CDR3 reads TGTGCCACCAGCAGAGAAGCCGCGGGGCTTGGAGCCAAAAACATTCAGTACTTC. This encodes CATSREAAGLGAKNIQYF.

This chain connects TRBV4-2 to TRBJ1-2; D is undetermined. This CDR3 comprises 14 residues. Germline-derived CDR1 and CDR2 are LGHNA and YNFKEQ. The V and J ends lost 4 bases and 3 bases respectively, with 12 bases between them. CDR3 region: CASSPPEAYYGYTF. The CDR3 DNA reads as TGTGCCAGCAGCCCTCCAGAGGCGTACTATGGCTACACCTTC.

This clonotype turned up a few times. V is TRBV11-2 and J is TRBJ1-4; unclear D gene. Germline CDR1 SGHAT, CDR2 FQNNGV. Trimming removed 1 base from V and 4 bases from J, with 10 bases in between. This CDR3 contains 15 residues. CDR3 protein: CASSLGAWGNEKLFF. CDR3 in DNA: TGTGCCAGCAGCTTAGGGGCATGGGGTAATGAAAAACTGTTTTTT.

A few counts support this clonotype. This chain joins TRBV6-1 and TRBJ2-3; D ambiguous. The germline V and J ends were trimmed by 8 bases and 4 bases, with 10 bases remaining between them. The CDR3 loop spans 12 amino acids. CDR1 and CDR2 (germline): MNHNS, SASEGT. CDR3 amino acids: CASVGGADTQYF. CDR3 DNA sequence: TGTGCCAGCGTTGGTGGGGCAGATACGCAGTATTTT.

The sample holds a few counts of this clonotype. The chain recombines TRBV20-1 with TRBJ2-3; 7 nucleotides agree with TRBD2. Germline V gene sequence: CDR1 DFQATT, CDR2 SNEGSKA (reference sequence). CDR3 length equals 15 residues. With 5 bases clipped from V and 5 bases from J, the junction kept 13 bases outside the gene matches. The DNA of the CDR3 is TGCAGTGCTGGGGGGGGTCTCGCCGCGGGAGATACGCAGTATTTT. Its translation: CSAGGGLAAGDTQYF.

This chain uses TRBV20-1 with TRBJ1-2; D is unclear. Trimming shortened V by 5 bases and J by 2 bases, and 3 bases separated the two germline ends. CDR1 and CDR2 (germline): DFQATT, SNEGSKA (reference sequence). There are 10 residues in the CDR3. As DNA, the CDR3 is TGCAGTGCTCCGAACTATGGCTACACCTTC. Protein: CSAPNYGYTF.